A single sample gave rise to the 22 T cell receptor beta chains below, sequenced in a study of blood T cell repertoires in COVID-19. Data came from immunoSEQ multiplex PCR; TCRdb stores just in-frame clones and leaves some out. The sample consists of approximately 230,000 clones, roughly 89% of them appearing once. The sample consisted of peripheral blood. These receptors all come from a man aged 25-40 years who had recovered from COVID-19.

The chain carries TRBV19 and TRBJ1-3, with D possibly matching TRBD1 (6 bases). Trimming pared 4 bases from V and 3 bases from J, leaving 7 bases between. Germline CDR1 and CDR2: LNHDA and SQIVND (reference sequence). This CDR3 comprises 13 residues. In DNA form, the CDR3 reads TGTGCCAGTAGTACAGGGGTTGGAAACACCATATATTTT. Its translation is CASSTGVGNTIYF.

This chain links TRBV6-5 with TRBJ1-3; D not certain. In germline, CDR1 is MNHEY, CDR2 SVGAGI. This CDR3 has 14 amino acids. V dropped 6 bases and J dropped 0 bases, with 9 bases sitting between them. The CDR3 sequence: CASRPPGSGNTIYF. The DNA for the CDR3 is TGTGCCAGCAGGCCCCCCGGCTCTGGAAACACCATATATTTT.

This clone has only a few counts. This chain links TRBV28 with TRBJ1-5; 9 bases agree with TRBD1. The CDR3 is 17 residues long. Germline CDR1 is MDHEN and CDR2 is SYDVKM. The trim removed 5 bases at V and 0 bases at J, leaving 8 bases unmatched. CDR3 DNA: TGTGCCAGCAGTGCCTACAGGGGGCAGAGTAGCAATCAGCCCCAGCATTTT. Translated: CASSAYRGQSSNQPQHF.

This chain connects TRBV7-2 to TRBJ2-3; 8 positions match TRBD2. Trimming took 3 bases from V and 3 from J; bases not matched to a gene: 11. In germline, CDR1 is SGHTA, CDR2 FQGNSA. The CDR3 contains 17 residues. The CDR3 region is CASSLAGGPQGTDTQYF. CDR3 coding DNA: TGTGCCAGCAGCTTGGCGGGGGGTCCCCAAGGGACAGATACGCAGTATTTT.

This rearrangement joins TRBV7-7 to TRBJ2-7, with 7 bases lining up with TRBD1. Looked up from germline, CDR1 is SSHAT and CDR2 is FNYEAQ (reference sequence). The CDR3 runs 14 residues. Germline trimming cut 5 bases from V and 0 bases from J; bases unmatched to any gene: 4. CDR3 in amino acids: CASSPGTDSYEQYF. The CDR3 region has the DNA TGTGCCAGCAGCCCCGGGACAGACTCCTACGAGCAGTACTTC.

The chain joins TRBV2 to TRBJ2-1, with TRBD2 identical over 9 bases. Germline values: CDR1 SNHLY, CDR2 FYNNEI. Trimming at V came to 3 bases and at J to 2 bases, leaving 2 bases not matched to a gene. The CDR3 contains 15 residues. The CDR3 region is CASSESSGAYNEQFF. CDR3 sequence (DNA): TGTGCCAGCAGTGAGTCTAGCGGGGCCTACAATGAGCAGTTCTTC.

The CDR3 coding sequence is TGTGCCAGCAGCCCCACTGCAGGGGGAGCTGAAGCTTTCTTT. Translated, it gives CASSPTAGGAEAFF. The chain has TRBV7-9 and TRBJ1-1, with TRBD1 matching over 7 bases. Germline trimming cut 5 bases from V and 6 bases from J; bases unmatched to any gene: 9. Germline assignment: CDR1 SEHNR and CDR2 FQNEAQ (reference sequence). The CDR3 loop spans 14 amino acids.

The chain is built from TRBV12-2 and TRBJ2-7; the DNA was not used to check the table's D call, TRBD1. TRBV12-2 is described as a pseudogene. This CDR3 is built from 14 residues. The CDR3 here is CASRPRQEAYEQYF. In DNA, the CDR3 is TGTGCAAGTCGCCCGCGACAGGAAGCCTACGAGCAGTACTTC.

The table lists this clone with a count of one. The CDR3 reads CASSYSGTGSEQYF. CDR3 bases: TGTGCCAGCAGTTACTCTGGGACAGGGTCCGAGCAGTACTTC. The rearrangement uses TRBV6-2 or TRBV6-3 and TRBJ2-7; TRBD1 agrees at 9 bases. The CDR3 has 14 residues. V was pared by 0 bases and J by 6 bases, with 3 bases of the junction left unmatched. Germline CDR1 and CDR2: MNHEY and SVGEGT.

V usage is TRBV25-1 and J usage is TRBJ2-3; D gene unclear. The CDR3 loop spans 12 amino acids. V was trimmed by 6 bases and J by 6 bases, leaving 10 bases between them. Germline V CDR1 and CDR2: MGHDK, SYGVNS. The chain's CDR3 is CASSQTRDTQYF. The CDR3 DNA sequence: TGTGCCAGCAGCCAGACACGTGATACGCAGTATTTT.

CDR3 nucleotide sequence: TGTGCCAGCAGCTTAACAGGGGTTAATTCACCCCTCCACTTT. Translated, it gives CASSLTGVNSPLHF. V is TRBV5-5 and J is TRBJ1-6, with 7 bases identical to TRBD1. V lost 2 bases, J lost 6 bases, and 2 bases stayed unmatched. The germline V gene encodes CDR1 SGHKS and CDR2 YYEKEE (reference sequence). The CDR3 loop spans 14 amino acids.

This sequence joins TRBV7-2 and TRBJ1-2, with a weak D call TRBD1 (5 bases). The CDR3 contains 13 residues. The V gene lost 3 bases and the J gene lost 4 bases, with 9 bases spanning the gap. Germline CDR1 and CDR2: SGHTA and FQGNSA. The CDR3 is CASSFQGSYGYTF. CDR3 in DNA: TGTGCCAGCAGCTTCCAGGGTTCCTATGGCTACACCTTC. Complete variable domain (other parts from reference TRBV7-2 and TRBJ1-2): GAGVSQSPSNKVTEKGKDVELRCDPISGHTALYWYRQSLGQGLEFLIYFQGNSAPDKSGLPSDRFSAERTGGSVSTLTIQRTQQEDSAVYLCASSFQGSYGYTFGSGTRLTVV.

The table lists this clone with a count of one. V is TRBV6-4 and J is TRBJ2-3, with 8 positions matching TRBD1. Trimming took 6 bases from V and 2 from J; bases not matched to a gene: 4. The CDR3 sequence is 14 residues long. CDR1 and CDR2 (germline): MRHNA, SNTAGT. CDR3 in amino acids: CASRETGVTDTQYF. As DNA, the CDR3 is TGTGCCAGCAGGGAGACAGGGGTCACAGATACGCAGTATTTT.

The chain carries TRBV30 and TRBJ2-3; 7 bases are a match to TRBD1. This CDR3 is built from 14 residues. V gave up 0 bases and J gave up 4 bases; unmatched junction bases: 4. Germline V gene data show CDR1 as GTSNPN and CDR2 as SVGIG (reference sequence). CDR3 in DNA: TGTGCCTGGAGTGTACAGGGGATCGCAGATACGCAGTATTTT. Translated, it gives CAWSVQGIADTQYF. The complete variable domain, with remaining parts taken from reference TRBV30 and TRBJ2-3, reads SQTIHQWPATLVQPVGSPLSLECTVEGTSNPNLYWYRQAAGRGLQLLFYSVGIGQISSEVPQNLSASRPQDRQFILSSKKLLLSDSGFYLCAWSVQGIADTQYFGPGTRLTVL.

The V and J genes are TRBV9 and TRBJ1-2; the match to TRBD1 covers 7 bases. CDR3 size: 14 residues. The germline V gene encodes CDR1 SGDLS and CDR2 YYNGEE. The J segment lost 3 bases and the V segment lost 2 bases, leaving 4 bases of the junction unmatched. The CDR3: CASSVRDRDYGYTF. The CDR3 DNA is TGTGCCAGCAGCGTTCGCGACAGGGACTATGGCTACACCTTC.

This rearrangement joins TRBV25-1 to TRBJ1-2; tentative D call: TRBD1 (5 bases). The germline V gene has CDR1 MGHDK and CDR2 SYGVNS. The V end was cut by 5 bases, the J end by 2 bases, with 9 bases between. The CDR3 spans 13 residues. In DNA form, the CDR3 reads TGTGCCAGCAGTCCCCGACAGAACTATGGCTACACCTTC. It yields the protein CASSPRQNYGYTF.

Only one count was recorded for this clone. DNA for the CDR3: TGTGCCAGTAGTTTTAGACGGGAGGGTCTCAACGAGCAGTACTTC. Residues: CASSFRREGLNEQYF. This chain connects TRBV19 to TRBJ2-7; the match to TRBD2 covers 8 bases. The CDR3 sequence is 15 residues long. V lost 5 bases, J lost 5 bases, and 11 bases stayed unmatched. The germline V gene encodes CDR1 LNHDA and CDR2 SQIVND (reference sequence).

The CDR3 DNA sequence: TGTGCCAGCAGTATTCAGGGAAGAGAGACCCAGTACTTC. Amino acids: CASSIQGRETQYF. This sequence joins TRBV12-3 or TRBV12-4 and TRBJ2-5; weak D call: TRBD1 (5 bases). Between the trimmed V and J ends, which lost 5 bases and 4 bases, there was a span of 11 bases. CDR3 length equals 13 residues.

The chain is built from TRBV29-1 and TRBJ1-2; TRBD1 matches 10 bases. The CDR3 runs to 13 residues. Germline-derived CDR1 and CDR2 are SQVTM and ANQGSEA. Trimming took 4 bases from V and 7 from J; bases not matched to a gene: 6. The CDR3, as DNA: TGCAGCGTTGCCGGACAGGGGGAATCTGGCTACACCTTC. Protein: CSVAGQGESGYTF. The full variable domain, with the rest looked up from reference TRBV29-1 and TRBJ1-2, is SAVISQKPSRDICQRGTSLTIQCQVDSQVTMMFWYRQQPGQSLTLIATANQGSEATYESGFVIDKFPISRPNLTFSTLTVSNMSPEDSSIYLCSVAGQGESGYTFGSGTRLTVV.

The chain links TRBV4-3 to TRBJ1-1; no reliable D call. CDR1 is LGHNA and CDR2 is YSLEER in the germline V gene. The CDR3 is 13 residues long. The V gene lost 1 base and the J gene lost 3 bases, with 6 bases spanning the gap. Written as DNA, the CDR3 is TGCGCCAGCAGCCAAGTCGGGGACACTGAAGCTTTCTTT. Amino acids: CASSQVGDTEAFF.

The gene calls are TRBV15 and TRBJ2-1; D possibly corresponds to TRBD2 (6 bases). This CDR3 region has 20 residues. Germline CDR1 reads LNHNV; CDR2 reads YYDKDF (reference sequence). V gave up 3 bases and J gave up 1 base, with 25 bases separating them. The CDR3: CATSSFQGPGGLGSYNEQFF. For the CDR3, the DNA is TGTGCCACCAGCAGTTTTCAGGGTCCAGGAGGGCTTGGGTCCTACAATGAGCAGTTCTTC.

The CDR3 region is CASAENSYEQYF. The CDR3 bases are TGTGCCAGCGCCGAGAACTCCTACGAGCAGTACTTC. V is TRBV9 and J is TRBJ2-7; D is uncertain. Trimming removed 7 bases at V and 0 bases at J, with 8 bases between. Per germline, CDR1 SGDLS and CDR2 YYNGEE. The CDR3 covers 12 residues. Combining the CDR3 with reference TRBV9 and TRBJ2-7 gives the whole variable domain DSGVTQTPKHLITATGQRVTLRCSPRSGDLSVYWYQQSLDQGLQFLIQYYNGEERAKGNILERFSAQQFPDLHSELNLSSLELGDSALYFCASAENSYEQYFGPGTRLTVT.